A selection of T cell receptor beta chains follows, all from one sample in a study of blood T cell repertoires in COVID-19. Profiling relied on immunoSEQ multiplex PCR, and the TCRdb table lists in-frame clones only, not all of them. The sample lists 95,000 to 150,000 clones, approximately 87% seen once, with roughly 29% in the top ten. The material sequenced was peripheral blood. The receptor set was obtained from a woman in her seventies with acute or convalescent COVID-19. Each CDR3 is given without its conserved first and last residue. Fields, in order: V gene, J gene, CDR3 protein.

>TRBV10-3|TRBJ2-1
ATGSSGGGGLINEQF
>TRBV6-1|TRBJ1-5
ASSGAGTLSNQPQH
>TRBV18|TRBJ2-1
ASSPYYNEQF
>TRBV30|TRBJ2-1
AWSTSGGGYNEQF
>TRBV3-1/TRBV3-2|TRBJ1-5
ASSQDDGSWQPQH
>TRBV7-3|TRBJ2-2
ASSSLAGGPGELF
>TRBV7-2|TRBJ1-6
ASSNTGEYSPLH
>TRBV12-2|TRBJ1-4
ASRLRFLPDFNEKLF
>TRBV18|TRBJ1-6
ASSRDGLDSPLH
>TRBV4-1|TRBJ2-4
ASSQEGARAQAKNIQY
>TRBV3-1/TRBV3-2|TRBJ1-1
ASSQGQGTTEAF
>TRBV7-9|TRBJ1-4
ASSGPGNPNEKLF
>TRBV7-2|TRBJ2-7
ASSLRGTGDYEQY
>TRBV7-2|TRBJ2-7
ASSSDRGLEQY
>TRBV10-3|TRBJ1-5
AISKSGGENNQPQH
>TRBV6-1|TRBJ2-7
ASSEQTGDPYEQY
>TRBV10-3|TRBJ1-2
ATRETNYGYT
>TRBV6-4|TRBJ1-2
ASSDGGVDAAGYT
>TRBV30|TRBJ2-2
AWSLLDRNIGELF
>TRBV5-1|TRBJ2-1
ATAEETSSYNEQF
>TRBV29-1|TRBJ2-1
SVRGGRWNEQF
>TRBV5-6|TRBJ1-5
ASSLRGRNQPQH
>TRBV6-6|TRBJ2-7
ASSSPGGEQY
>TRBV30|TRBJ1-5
AWSTGLYSNQPQH
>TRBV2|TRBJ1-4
ATRVGALNEKLF
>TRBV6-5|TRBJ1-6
ASSYADMGSPLH
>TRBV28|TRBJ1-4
ASSLRQGVGEKLF
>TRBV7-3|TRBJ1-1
ASSPQGADTEAF